These T cell receptor beta chains were read from a single sample in a study of response to subunit inactivated influenza vaccine. TCRdb reprocessed the RT-PCR reads with MiXCR, giving one entry per CDR3 protein. The sample lists more than 200,000 distinct CDR3 sequences; 10% to 15% were seen once. This specimen was non-naive T cells sorted from PBMCs, taken 14 to 15 days before vaccination. The origin of the receptors is a man in his fifties or sixties who received an inactivated influenza vaccine. CDR3s include the opening cysteine and the closing phenylalanine or tryptophan. The D gene is left open where the match is weak. Expanded clones get a size class; other rows say once, few or many, or leave the size out.

d_call	j_call	clone_size	v_call	cdr3_aa	cdr3_nt
TRBD2	TRBJ2-2	NA	TRBV4-2	CASSQESVGLAGNGELFF	TGTGCCAGCAGCCAAGAATCAGTAGGGCTAGCGGGCAACGGGGAGCTGTTTTTT
TRBD1	TRBJ2-2	many	TRBV12-3/TRBV12-4	CASRHPDRGTGELFF	TGTGCCAGCAGACATCCGGACAGGGGCACCGGGGAGCTGTTTTTT
TRBD1	TRBJ2-7	NA	TRBV4-1	CASSQGTGYSYEQYF	TGCGCCAGCAGCCAGGGGACAGGGTACTCCTACGAGCAGTACTTC
NA	TRBJ2-2	few	TRBV7-6	CASSFGVDRPNTGELFF	TGTGCCAGCAGCTTTGGCGTCGATCGGCCGAACACCGGGGAGCTGTTTTTT
NA	TRBJ1-5	NA	TRBV7-2	CASSFGTAYNQPQHF	TGTGCCAGCAGCTTTGGGACTGCCTACAATCAGCCCCAGCATTTT
NA	TRBJ1-3	NA	TRBV15	CATSREGLDSGNTIYF	TGTGCCACCAGCAGAGAGGGACTGGACTCTGGAAACACCATATATTTT
NA	TRBJ1-1	many	TRBV6-2/TRBV6-3	CASLKRPENTEAFF	TGTGCCAGCCTTAAGCGACCAGAGAACACTGAAGCTTTCTTT
NA	TRBJ2-5	NA	TRBV11-2	CASSWQGRAQETQYF	TGTGCCAGCAGCTGGCAAGGGAGAGCCCAAGAGACCCAGTACTTC
NA	TRBJ2-2	once	TRBV28	CASSLIGTYTGELFF	TGTGCCAGCAGTTTAATCGGCACCTACACCGGGGAGCTGTTTTTT
TRBD1	TRBJ2-7	few	TRBV4-2	CASSQGGQGREQYF	TGTGCCAGCAGCCAAGGGGGACAGGGGCGCGAGCAGTACTTC
NA	TRBJ1-5	NA	TRBV25-1	CASSADRTGQPQHF	TGTGCCAGCAGTGCCGACAGGACCGGTCAGCCCCAGCATTTT
TRBD1	TRBJ1-4	NA	TRBV18	CASSPHRGLSEKLFF	TGTGCCAGCTCACCACACAGGGGGTTGAGTGAAAAACTGTTTTTT
TRBD2	TRBJ2-1	many	TRBV12-3/TRBV12-4	CASSPSGGAGNEQFF	TGTGCCAGCAGTCCTAGCGGGGGGGCCGGTAATGAGCAGTTCTTC
NA	TRBJ2-7	NA	TRBV6-1	CASSEEGQEGYEQYF	TGTGCCAGCAGTGAAGAGGGGCAGGAGGGCTACGAGCAGTACTTC
NA	TRBJ2-1	NA	TRBV18	CASSLGSLIMNEQFF	TGTGCCAGCTCACTCGGCTCCCTGATCATGAATGAGCAGTTCTTC
NA	TRBJ2-3	NA	TRBV4-1	CASSQGGRALTDTQYF	TGCGCCAGCAGCCAAGGAGGGCGGGCCCTCACAGATACGCAGTATTTT
TRBD1	TRBJ2-7	few	TRBV7-7	CASSVGQNYEQYF	TGTGCTAGCAGCGTGGGACAGAATTACGAGCAGTACTTC
NA	TRBJ2-7	NA	TRBV5-1	CASSLGQLAYEQYF	TGCGCCAGCAGCTTGGGACAGCTTGCCTACGAGCAGTACTTC
NA	TRBJ2-1	few	TRBV6-1	CASSEMGGGNEQFF	TGTGCCAGCAGTGAAATGGGGGGAGGAAATGAGCAGTTCTTC
TRBD1	TRBJ1-2	NA	TRBV10-1	CASSFLGTGIVYTF	TGCGCCAGCAGCTTCCTCGGGACAGGGATTGTCTACACCTTC
NA	TRBJ1-3	many	TRBV4-1	CASSQGMGSGNTIYF	TGCGCCAGCAGCCAGGGAATGGGCTCTGGAAACACCATATATTTT
NA	TRBJ2-3	few	TRBV7-8	CASSRDPRDTQYF	TGTGCCAGCAGCCGGGACCCCAGGGATACGCAGTATTTT
TRBD1	TRBJ1-1	many	TRBV27	CASSLAGGTLREAFF	TGTGCCAGCAGTTTAGCAGGGGGCACGTTGCGTGAAGCTTTCTTT
NA	TRBJ2-6	few	TRBV28	CASRAQGLRSANVLTF	TGTGCCAGCAGAGCTCAGGGTCTCAGATCCGCCAACGTCCTGACTTTC
TRBD1	TRBJ2-1	many	TRBV27	CASSPLGQGMNEQFF	TGTGCCAGCAGTCCCCTCGGACAGGGTATGAATGAGCAGTTCTTC
NA	TRBJ2-2	NA	TRBV7-9	CASSFSRELFF	TGTGCCAGCAGCTTTTCTCGGGAGCTGTTTTTT
TRBD1	TRBJ1-5	NA	TRBV2	CASGQGQGNQPQHF	TGTGCCAGCGGACAAGGACAGGGGAACCAGCCCCAGCATTTT